A selection of T cell receptor beta chains follows, all from one sample in a study of T-cell memory formation after mild COVID-19. TCRdb processed the 5' RACE reads anew with MiXCR; each CDR3 protein has one entry. Here the sample spans fewer than 650,000 distinct CDR3 sequences, roughly 22% being singletons. The sequenced material came from PBMCs or a T cell subset sorted from them (not recorded which). The source of these receptors is an adult woman who had mild COVID-19 (a few samples of this study predate the infection). Cell type and time point are not known. Both conserved end residues are part of each CDR3. A D gene is named only where the DNA matches it firmly. Clone size appears in some rows only: once, few, many, or a class for an expanded clone.

v_gene	d_gene	j_gene	abundance	CDR3nt	CDR3aa
TRBV20-1	TRBD2	TRBJ2-5	.	TGCAGTGCCTCCTTCCGGGGACGGGGGGAAGAGACCCAGTACTTC	CSASFRGRGEETQYF
TRBV20-1	TRBD2	TRBJ2-1	.	TGCAGTGCTGGAACGGGGGGGGCCTTTGATGAGCAGTTCTTC	CSAGTGGAFDEQFF
TRBV27	TRBD2	TRBJ2-3	.	TGTGCCAGCAGTTTATTCGGGAGGGCGGCAGATACGCAGTATTTT	CASSLFGRAADTQYF
TRBV20-1	.	TRBJ2-2	.	TGCAGTGTAGACCGGGGTTACACCGGGGAGCTGTTTTTT	CSVDRGYTGELFF
TRBV30	TRBD1	TRBJ1-5	.	TGTGCCTGGAGTGTAGGGACAGGGGGCTTGGGCAATCAGCCCCAGCATTTT	CAWSVGTGGLGNQPQHF
TRBV11-2	.	TRBJ2-5	few	TGTGCCAGCAGCTTTGGGGACCAGGTCCTGGAGACCCAGTACTTC	CASSFGDQVLETQYF
TRBV19	TRBD1	TRBJ2-7	few	TGTGCCAGTTGCAAGGGACAGGGAATCGACGAGCAGTACTTC	CASCKGQGIDEQYF
TRBV9	.	TRBJ2-3	few	TGTGCCAGCAGCTCTGAAATGAGGGCGGGGGCGAGAGATACGCAGTATTTT	CASSSEMRAGARDTQYF
TRBV7-9	TRBD2	TRBJ2-7	.	TGTGCCAGCAGCTCGGGGGGGGGACCCTACGAGCAGTACTTC	CASSSGGGPYEQYF
TRBV6-5	TRBD1	TRBJ2-7	few	TGTGCCAGCAGTAAGGGACAGGTCCCCTACGAGCAGTACTTC	CASSKGQVPYEQYF
TRBV6-5	.	TRBJ2-1	few	TGTGCCAGCAGTTACTCTCTAGCATATGAGCAGTTCTTC	CASSYSLAYEQFF
TRBV12-3/TRBV12-4	TRBD1	TRBJ2-1	few	TGTGCCAGCAGTGCCGGACAGGTTCAGTTCTTC	CASSAGQVQFF
TRBV4-1	TRBD1	TRBJ1-2	few	TGCGCCAGCAGCCTCCGGGACAGGGGGCCTCGGGGCTACACCTTC	CASSLRDRGPRGYTF
TRBV12-3/TRBV12-4	.	TRBJ1-3	many	TGTGCCAGCAGTTTGGGGGGCTCTGGAAACACCATATATTTT	CASSLGGSGNTIYF
TRBV4-1	.	TRBJ1-2	few	TGCGCCAGCAGCCAACTGGGGCAATATGGCTACACCTTC	CASSQLGQYGYTF